The sequence of this T cell receptor beta chain was determined in a study of blood T cell repertoires in COVID-19. Overall study context: The origin of the acute and convalescent COVID-19 samples was the United States, Italy and Spain. Sample material is recorded as cDNA or gDNA derived from T cells, B-cell-depleted T cells, or PBMCs.

Original processing methods: From reference gene primer amplification, estimates of nucleated cell counts were derived. Sequenced by immunoSEQ multiplex PCR; TCRdb stores in-frame clones only, minus some. V, J and clone size derive from that table, while D and trimming were established from the DNA sequence. The repertoire holds approximately 290,000 clones, around 89% seen once, with 0.7% to 0.9% in the top ten. CDR3 size: 13 residues. Trimming removed 8 bases from V and 0 bases from J; junction bases left unmatched: 4. Germline CDR1 and CDR2: MDHEN and SYDVKM. The J gene is TRBJ2-7, the V gene TRBV28; TRBD1 agrees at 7 bases. This receptor was taken from a man younger than 40 with acute or convalescent COVID-19. Input material: peripheral blood. CDR3 residues: CASGTETSYEQYF. CDR3 nucleotide sequence: TGTGCCAGCGGGACAGAGACCTCCTACGAGCAGTACTTC.